Following are 17 T cell receptor beta chains from one sample sequenced in a study of Graves' ophthalmopathy and Graves' hyperthyroidism. Amplifying from RNA transcripts, the study obtained TCR beta CDR3 regions. RT-PCR was first run with HTBI primers, then multiplex PCR in a second round. One entry per CDR3 protein results from TCRdb running MiXCR on the multiplex PCR reads. The sample has under 800,000 distinct CDR3 sequences, roughly 20% seen once. The sequenced sample consisted of peripheral blood. The origin of the receptors is a woman between 18 and 30 years old with stable Graves' hyperthyroidism. Some clones in this sample may be carry-over from other donors' samples.

The chain carries TRBV6-1 and TRBJ2-7; unclear D gene. V shed 4 bases and J shed 4 bases, with 11 bases lying between them. CDR1 is MNHNS, CDR2 SASEGT, per germline. The CDR3 totals 13 residues. Here the CDR3 reads CASSARPAYEQYF. The CDR3 coding sequence is TGTGCCAGCAGTGCTCGGCCAGCTTACGAGCAGTACTTC.

To note about this clonotype: No conserved phenylalanine or tryptophan is present at the end of the CDR3, so a read error is the likely explanation. Because the CDR3's place on the DNA is in doubt, the DNA is left out and the CDR3 is given as listed by TCRdb. V and J are TRBV29-1 and TRBJ1-1; the table calls TRBD1, which could not be checked here. The CDR3 numbers 13 amino acids, ends counted. Germline loops: CDR1 SQVTM, CDR2 ANQGSEA. CDR3 region: CSVGVGQGTEACL.

This clonotype was observed a few times. V usage is TRBV30 and J usage is TRBJ2-5, with TRBD1 matching over 8 bases. The CDR3 runs to 14 residues. Germline CDR1 is GTSNPN and CDR2 is SVGIG (reference sequence). With V trimmed by 3 bases and J by 3 bases, 6 bases remained unmatched. The chain's CDR3 is CAWRVGQGEETQYF. CDR3 nucleotide sequence: TGTGCCTGGAGGGTCGGACAGGGTGAAGAGACCCAGTACTTC. Full variable domain (outside the CDR3, taken from reference TRBV30 and TRBJ2-5): SQTIHQWPATLVQPVGSPLSLECTVEGTSNPNLYWYRQAAGRGLQLLFYSVGIGQISSEVPQNLSASRPQDRQFILSSKKLLLSDSGFYLCAWRVGQGEETQYFGPGTRLLVL.

This clonotype was counted many times. Since a much larger clone is just one base distant, this may be a read error. This CDR3 fails to terminate in the conserved phenylalanine or tryptophan, so it likely reflects a read error. The chain links TRBV12-3 or TRBV12-4 to TRBJ1-1, with a possible D match to TRBD1 (5 bases). V was cut by 5 bases and J by 3 bases, with 10 bases left in between. The CDR3 runs 13 residues. DNA for the CDR3: TGTGCCAGCAGTACTCAGGGATACACTGAAGCTTTCTCT. It yields the protein CASSTQGYTEAFS.

This chain joins TRBV12-5 and TRBJ2-7; D uncertain. This CDR3 contains 12 residues. Between the trimmed V and J ends, which lost 3 bases and 3 bases, there was a span of 6 bases. The V gene's germline CDR1 is LGHNT and CDR2 FRNRAP. The CDR3 DNA sequence: TGTGCTAGTGGTTTAGGGCACTACGAGCAGTACTTC. Encoded protein: CASGLGHYEQYF.

The V call is TRBV20-1, the J call TRBJ2-2; tentatively, D is TRBD2 (7 bases). V was cut by 3 bases and J by 2 bases, with 16 bases left in between. CDR3 length equals 16 residues. The germline gives CDR1 DFQATT, CDR2 SNEGSKA (reference sequence). The CDR3 here is CSASGAGAFNTGELFF. DNA of the CDR3: TGCAGTGCTAGTGGGGCGGGGGCCTTCAACACCGGGGAGCTGTTTTTT.

This clonotype was counted between two and nine times. This sequence joins TRBV28 and TRBJ1-5; 8 bases agree with TRBD1. CDR1 MDHEN and CDR2 SYDVKM come from the germline V gene. CDR3 length equals 18 residues. J was trimmed by 0 bases and V by 5 bases; bases with no gene match: 12. The CDR3 DNA reads TGTGCCAGCAGTGTAGACGGTGGACAGGGCTATAGCAATCAGCCCCAGCATTTT. It yields the protein CASSVDGGQGYSNQPQHF.

There are many counts of this clonotype. The rearrangement links TRBV11-1 to TRBJ2-7; 8 nucleotides align to TRBD2. Germline CDR1 SGHAT, CDR2 FQDESV (reference sequence). The CDR3 loop spans 14 amino acids. V lost 5 bases to trimming and J lost 3 bases; unmatched junction nucleotides: 6. CDR3 protein: CASSPRLAHYEQYF. In nucleotides, the CDR3 is TGTGCCAGCAGCCCGAGACTAGCGCACTACGAGCAGTACTTC.

The chain has TRBV12-3 or TRBV12-4 and TRBJ1-2; 7 bases fit TRBD1. The CDR3 length is 13 residues. The V and J ends lost 6 bases and 8 bases, in that order; junction bases with no gene match: 9. CDR3 DNA sequence: TGTGCCAGCAGCTTGAATACAGGGGACGGCTACACCTTC. Protein sequence: CASSLNTGDGYTF.

The V gene is TRBV14, the J gene TRBJ1-2, with 9 bases identical to TRBD1. In germline, CDR1 is SGHDN, CDR2 FVKESK. CDR3 length: 14 residues. With 5 bases clipped from V and 7 bases from J, the junction kept 8 bases outside the gene matches. The CDR3 nucleotides read TGTGCCAGCAGCTCCGGGACAGGGACCGGTGGCTACACCTTC. Protein sequence: CASSSGTGTGGYTF.

This clonotype was found many times. V and J are TRBV7-3 and TRBJ2-5; tentative D call: TRBD1 (5 bases). The V and J ends lost 5 bases and 4 bases respectively, with 20 bases between them. Germline V gene lookup returns CDR1 SGHTA and CDR2 FQGTGA. This CDR3 has 16 residues. CDR3: CASSQGAKRSLETQYF. The CDR3 DNA sequence: TGTGCCAGCAGCCAAGGGGCCAAACGGTCCCTAGAGACCCAGTACTTC.

This clonotype was observed a handful of times. The chain combines TRBV2 with TRBJ2-5; 8 bases fit TRBD2. This CDR3 is built from 14 residues. Germline V gene data show CDR1 as SNHLY and CDR2 as FYNNEI. V lost 6 bases to trimming and J lost 3 bases; unmatched junction nucleotides: 6. The DNA of the CDR3 is TGTGCCAGCAGGGCCGATAGCGGGGAAGAGACCCAGTACTTC. This sequence encodes CASRADSGEETQYF.

In this sample, this clonotype turned up many times. J is TRBJ2-7 and V is TRBV6-1, with TRBD2 matching over 9 bases. V lost 4 bases, J lost 0 bases, and 4 bases stayed unmatched. The germline V gene has CDR1 MNHNS and CDR2 SASEGT. The CDR3 has 15 residues. This CDR3 reads CASSGLAESSYEQYF. The CDR3 bases are TGTGCCAGCAGTGGACTAGCGGAGAGCTCCTACGAGCAGTACTTC.

This clonotype was seen ten or more times. In DNA, the CDR3 is TGCAGCGTTGACCGGGACAGGGACAGGATTGACTATGGCTACACCTTC. Protein product: CSVDRDRDRIDYGYTF. The chain combines TRBV29-1 with TRBJ1-2, with 9 bases lining up with TRBD1. Germline CDR1 reads SQVTM; CDR2 reads ANQGSEA. V shed 3 bases, J shed 3 bases, and the junction held 11 bases outside the gene matches. The CDR3 covers 16 residues.

In its sample, this clonotype was seen a few times. The J gene is TRBJ1-5, the V gene TRBV4-3; unclear D gene. This CDR3 region has 13 residues. Looked up from germline, CDR1 is LGHNA and CDR2 is YSLEER. V was cut by 5 bases and J by 4 bases, with 9 bases left in between. Written as DNA, the CDR3 is TGCGCCAGCAGCGGGAGTAGGAATCAGCCCCAGCATTTT. This translates into CASSGSRNQPQHF.

This clonotype was seen repeatedly, ten times or more. The chain combines TRBV28 with TRBJ2-5, with 7 bases identical to TRBD1. Germline V CDR1 and CDR2: MDHEN, SYDVKM. The CDR3 is 15 amino acids. J gave up 3 bases and V 6 bases, and 10 bases lay outside the gene matches. DNA of the CDR3: TGTGCCAGCAGCTCTAACCACAGGGGAGAAGAGACCCAGTACTTC. Protein product: CASSSNHRGEETQYF.

This clonotype was seen repeatedly, ten times or more. V usage is TRBV10-1 and J usage is TRBJ1-2, with D perhaps TRBD1 (6 bases). The CDR3 totals 14 residues. V was shortened by 3 bases and J by 4 bases, with 12 bases between the two germline ends. From germline, CDR1 is WNHNN and CDR2 SYGVQD (reference sequence). CDR3 DNA sequence: TGCGCCAGCAGTGACGCAGGGGTGGTCTATGGCTACACCTTC. It specifies CASSDAGVVYGYTF.